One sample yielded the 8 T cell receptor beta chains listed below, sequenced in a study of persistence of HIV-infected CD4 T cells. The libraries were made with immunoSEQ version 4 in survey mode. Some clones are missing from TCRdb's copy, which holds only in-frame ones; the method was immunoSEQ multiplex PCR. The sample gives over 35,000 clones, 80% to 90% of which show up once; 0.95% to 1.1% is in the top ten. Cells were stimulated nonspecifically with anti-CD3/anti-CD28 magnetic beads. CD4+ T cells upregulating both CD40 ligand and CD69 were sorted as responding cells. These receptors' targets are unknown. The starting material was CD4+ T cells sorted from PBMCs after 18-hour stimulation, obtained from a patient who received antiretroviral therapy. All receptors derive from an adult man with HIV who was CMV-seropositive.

Here the CDR3 DNA reads TGTGCCACCATACAGGGAGGAAAGAAAGAGACCCAGTACTTC. Its protein product is CATIQGGKKETQYF. The chain is built from TRBV28 and TRBJ2-5; D possibly matches TRBD1 or TRBD2 (6 bases each). CDR1 and CDR2 (germline): MDHEN, SYDVKM. Trimming shortened V by 10 bases and J by 3 bases, and 18 bases separated the two germline ends. The CDR3 runs to 14 residues.

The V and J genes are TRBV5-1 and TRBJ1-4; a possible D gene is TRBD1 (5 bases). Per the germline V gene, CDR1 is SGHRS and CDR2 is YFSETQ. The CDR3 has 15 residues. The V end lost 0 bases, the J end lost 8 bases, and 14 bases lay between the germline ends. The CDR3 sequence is CASSLVRGGGEKLFF. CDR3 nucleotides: TGCGCCAGCAGCTTGGTCCGGGGCGGTGGCGAAAAACTGTTTTTT.

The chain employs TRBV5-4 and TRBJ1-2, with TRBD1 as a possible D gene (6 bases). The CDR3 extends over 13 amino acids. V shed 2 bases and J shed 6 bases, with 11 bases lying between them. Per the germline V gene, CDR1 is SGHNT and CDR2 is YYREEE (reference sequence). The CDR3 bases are TGTGCCAGCAGCTTACAGGGAAGTAATGGCTACACCTTC. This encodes CASSLQGSNGYTF.

The CDR3 loop is CASSYGGFSGNTIYF. CDR3 coding DNA: TGTGCCAGCAGTTACGGGGGGTTCTCTGGAAACACCATATATTTT. J is TRBJ1-3 and V is TRBV6-5, with a tentative D call TRBD1 (5 bases). CDR1 MNHEY and CDR2 SVGAGI come from the germline V gene. Between the trimmed V and J ends, which lost 2 bases and 0 bases, there was a span of 8 bases. The CDR3 is made up of 15 amino acids.

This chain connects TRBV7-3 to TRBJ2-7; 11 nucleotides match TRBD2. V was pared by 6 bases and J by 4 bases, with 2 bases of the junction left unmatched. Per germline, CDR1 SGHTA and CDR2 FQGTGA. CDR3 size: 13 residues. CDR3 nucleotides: TGTGCCAGCAGTAGGACTAGCGGGTACGAGCAGTACTTC. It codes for CASSRTSGYEQYF.

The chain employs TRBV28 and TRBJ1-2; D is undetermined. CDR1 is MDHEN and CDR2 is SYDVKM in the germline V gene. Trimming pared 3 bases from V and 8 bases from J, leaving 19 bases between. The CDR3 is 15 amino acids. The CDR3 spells CASSFPSAGPGGYTF. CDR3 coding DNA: TGTGCCAGCAGTTTCCCGTCTGCCGGGCCTGGGGGCTACACCTTC.

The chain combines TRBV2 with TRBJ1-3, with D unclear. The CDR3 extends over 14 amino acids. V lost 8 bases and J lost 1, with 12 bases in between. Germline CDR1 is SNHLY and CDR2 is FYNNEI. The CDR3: CASGLPESGNTIYF. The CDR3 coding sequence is TGTGCCAGCGGATTACCGGAGTCTGGAAACACCATATATTTT.

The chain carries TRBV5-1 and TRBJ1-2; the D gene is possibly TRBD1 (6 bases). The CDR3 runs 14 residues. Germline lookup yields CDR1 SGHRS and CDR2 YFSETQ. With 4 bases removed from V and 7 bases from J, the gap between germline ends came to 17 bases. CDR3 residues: CASSPGGGGVGYTF. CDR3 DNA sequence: TGCGCCAGCAGCCCCGGGGGGGGCGGCGTTGGCTACACCTTC.